This TCR beta chain was sequenced during a study of T and B cells in COVID-19 patients. Study overall: Median age was about 30 years in the recovered cohort and around 64 years in the active-infection cohort. Whole-study findings and limits: Symptomatic-phase blood samples from mildly ill patients and early samples from severe cases were scarce. There were about 2,500 TCR clusters exclusive to the recovered cohort, 30 to 40 with low generation probability.

Blood genomic DNA input for TRB amplification was roughly 220-500 ng. Germline V gene sequence: CDR1 MNHEY, CDR2 SVGAGI. This CDR3 spans 18 amino acids. V dropped 6 bases and J dropped 1; count of bases not matched to a gene: 12. Multiplex PCR with BIOMED2 TRB-A/B primer pools amplified TRB rearrangements. Each CDR3 protein gets one entry after TCRdb re-called the multiplex PCR reads with MiXCR. The sample lists around 5,700 distinct CDR3 sequences; 25% to 30% were seen once. Ten or more counts support this clonotype. Its antigen remains unidentified. Material for sequencing was blood. The clonotype comes from a human donor with active COVID-19. V is TRBV6-5 and J is TRBJ1-5, with 10 nucleotides matching TRBD1. DNA for the CDR3: TGTGCCAGCAGGAGCCTCCGGGACAGGGGAAGAAGCAATCAGCCCCAGCATTTT. Its translation: CASRSLRDRGRSNQPQHF.